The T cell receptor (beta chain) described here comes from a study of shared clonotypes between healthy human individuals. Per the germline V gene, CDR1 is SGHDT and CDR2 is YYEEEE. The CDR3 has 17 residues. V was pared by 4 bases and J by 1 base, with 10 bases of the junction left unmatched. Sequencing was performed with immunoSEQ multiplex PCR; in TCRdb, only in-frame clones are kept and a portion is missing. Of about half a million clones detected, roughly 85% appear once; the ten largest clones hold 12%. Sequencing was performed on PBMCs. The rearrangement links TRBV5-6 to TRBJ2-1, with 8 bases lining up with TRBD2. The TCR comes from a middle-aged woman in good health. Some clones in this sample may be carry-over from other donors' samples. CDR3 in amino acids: CASSTPGGADSYNEQFF. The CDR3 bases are TGTGCCAGCAGCACTCCCGGGGGGGCGGATTCCTACAATGAGCAGTTCTTC.